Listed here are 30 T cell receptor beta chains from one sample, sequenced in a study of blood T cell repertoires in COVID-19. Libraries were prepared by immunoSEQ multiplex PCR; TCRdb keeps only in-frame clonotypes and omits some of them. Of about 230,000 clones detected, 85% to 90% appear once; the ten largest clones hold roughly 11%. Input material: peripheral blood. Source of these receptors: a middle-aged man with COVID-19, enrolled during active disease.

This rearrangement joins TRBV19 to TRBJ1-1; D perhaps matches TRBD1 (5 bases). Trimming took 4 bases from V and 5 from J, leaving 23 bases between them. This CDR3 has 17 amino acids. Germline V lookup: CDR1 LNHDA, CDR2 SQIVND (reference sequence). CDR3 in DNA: TGTGCCAGTAGTAGACGGACAAGTTCCCCCATGGGTACTGAAGCTTTCTTT. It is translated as CASSRRTSSPMGTEAFF.

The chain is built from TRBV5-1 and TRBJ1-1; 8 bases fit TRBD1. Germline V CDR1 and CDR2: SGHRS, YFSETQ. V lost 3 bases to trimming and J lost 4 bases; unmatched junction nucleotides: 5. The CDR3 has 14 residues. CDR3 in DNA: TGCGCCAGCAGCTCCGGACAGGGCGGCACTGAAGCTTTCTTT. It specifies CASSSGQGGTEAFF.

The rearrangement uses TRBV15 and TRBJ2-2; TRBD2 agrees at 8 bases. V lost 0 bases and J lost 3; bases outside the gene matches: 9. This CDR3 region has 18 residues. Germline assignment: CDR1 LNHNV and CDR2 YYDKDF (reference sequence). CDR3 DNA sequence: TGTGCCACCAGCAGAGACGGGGGGGCCAATCGGGACACCGGGGAGCTGTTTTTT. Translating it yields CATSRDGGANRDTGELFF.

CDR3 DNA sequence: TGTGCCAGCAGCGCCGGGGCAGGGGGTAATTCACCCCTCCACTTT. Its protein is CASSAGAGGNSPLHF. This chain uses TRBV7-3 with TRBJ1-6; TRBD1 aligns across 7 bases. The CDR3 runs 15 residues. V trimming: 5 bases; J trimming: 6 bases; junction bases outside the gene matches: 7. The V gene's germline CDR1 is SGHTA and CDR2 FQGTGA.

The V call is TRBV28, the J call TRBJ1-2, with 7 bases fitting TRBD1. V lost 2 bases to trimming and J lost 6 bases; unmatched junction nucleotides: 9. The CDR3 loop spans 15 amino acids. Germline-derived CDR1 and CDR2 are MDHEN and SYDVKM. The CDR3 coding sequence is TGTGCCAGCAGTTTACCACGAGGAGGGGGCGATGGCTACACCTTC. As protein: CASSLPRGGGDGYTF.

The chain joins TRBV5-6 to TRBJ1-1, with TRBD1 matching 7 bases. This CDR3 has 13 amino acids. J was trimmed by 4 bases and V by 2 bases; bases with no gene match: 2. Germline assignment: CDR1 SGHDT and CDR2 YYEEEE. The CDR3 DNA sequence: TGTGCCAGCAGCTTCGGACAGGCCACTGAAGCTTTCTTT. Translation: CASSFGQATEAFF.

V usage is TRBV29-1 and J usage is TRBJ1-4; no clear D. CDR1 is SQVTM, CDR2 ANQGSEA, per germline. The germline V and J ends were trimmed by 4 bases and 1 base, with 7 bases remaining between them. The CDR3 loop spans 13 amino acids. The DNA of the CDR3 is TGCAGCGTTGCTAGGATAACTAATGAAAAACTGTTTTTT. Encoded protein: CSVARITNEKLFF.

The DNA of the CDR3 is TGTGCCAGCAGCCAAGTGACAGTTAGAAGGGCCTACGAGCAGTACTTC. Its protein product is CASSQVTVRRAYEQYF. This rearrangement joins TRBV14 to TRBJ2-7; D is perhaps TRBD1 (5 bases). CDR1 is SGHDN and CDR2 is FVKESK in the germline V gene. With 1 base removed from V and 2 bases from J, the gap between germline ends came to 15 bases. This CDR3 spans 16 amino acids.

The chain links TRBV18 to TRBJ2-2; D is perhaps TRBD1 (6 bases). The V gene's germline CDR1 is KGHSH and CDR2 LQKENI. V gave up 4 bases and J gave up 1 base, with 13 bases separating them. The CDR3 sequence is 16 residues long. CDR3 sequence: CASSQVGTKNTGELFF. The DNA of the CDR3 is TGTGCCAGCTCACAAGTCGGGACAAAGAACACCGGGGAGCTGTTTTTT. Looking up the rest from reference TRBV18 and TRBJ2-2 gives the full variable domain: NAGVMQNPRHLVRRRGQEARLRCSPMKGHSHVYWYRQLPEEGLKFMVYLQKENIIDESGMPKERFSAEFPKEGPSILRIQQVVRGDSAAYFCASSQVGTKNTGELFFGEGSRLTVL.

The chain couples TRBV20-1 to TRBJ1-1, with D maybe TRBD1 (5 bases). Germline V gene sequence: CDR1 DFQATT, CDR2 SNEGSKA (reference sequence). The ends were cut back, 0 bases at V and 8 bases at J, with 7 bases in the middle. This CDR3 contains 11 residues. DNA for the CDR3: TGCAGTGCTAGAGATCACAGGGAAGCTTTCTTT. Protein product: CSARDHREAFF.

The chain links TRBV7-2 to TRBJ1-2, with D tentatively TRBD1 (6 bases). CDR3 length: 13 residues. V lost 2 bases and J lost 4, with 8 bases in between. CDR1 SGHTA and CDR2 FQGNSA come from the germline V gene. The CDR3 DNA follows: TGTGCCAGCAGCTTACCGACAGGCTATGGCTACACCTTC. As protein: CASSLPTGYGYTF.

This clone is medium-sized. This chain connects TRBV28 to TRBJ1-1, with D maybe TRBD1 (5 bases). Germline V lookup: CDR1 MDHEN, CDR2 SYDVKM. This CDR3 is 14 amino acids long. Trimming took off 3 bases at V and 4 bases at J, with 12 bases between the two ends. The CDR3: CASSFVQGSTEAFF. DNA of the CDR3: TGTGCCAGCAGTTTTGTTCAGGGAAGCACTGAAGCTTTCTTT.

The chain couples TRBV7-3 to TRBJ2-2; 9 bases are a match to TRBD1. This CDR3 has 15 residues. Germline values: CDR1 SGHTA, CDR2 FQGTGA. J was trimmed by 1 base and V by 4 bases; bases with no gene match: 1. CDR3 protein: CASSSGQGNTGELFF. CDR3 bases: TGTGCCAGCAGCTCGGGACAGGGGAACACCGGGGAGCTGTTTTTT.

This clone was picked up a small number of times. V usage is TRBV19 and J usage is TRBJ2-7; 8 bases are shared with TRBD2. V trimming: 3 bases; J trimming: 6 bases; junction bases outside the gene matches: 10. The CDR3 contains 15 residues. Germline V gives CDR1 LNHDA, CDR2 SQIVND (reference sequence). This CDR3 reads CASSIRAGDTFEQYF. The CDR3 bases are TGTGCCAGTAGTATTCGAGCGGGAGACACTTTCGAGCAGTACTTC.

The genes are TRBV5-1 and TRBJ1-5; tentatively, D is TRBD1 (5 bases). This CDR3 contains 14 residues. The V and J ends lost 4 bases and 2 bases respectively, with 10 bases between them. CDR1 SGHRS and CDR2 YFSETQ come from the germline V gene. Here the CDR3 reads CASSRGDGNQPQHF. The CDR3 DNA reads TGCGCCAGCAGCCGGGGGGACGGCAATCAGCCCCAGCATTTT.

CDR3 in amino acids: CASSLSEAQETQYF. The CDR3 DNA reads TGTGCCAGCAGTTTAAGCGAAGCCCAAGAGACCCAGTACTTC. The chain uses TRBV27 and TRBJ2-5; D not resolved. The CDR3 totals 14 residues. The V and J ends lost 2 bases and 1 base respectively, with 8 bases between them. Germline assignment: CDR1 MNHEY and CDR2 SMNVEV (reference sequence).

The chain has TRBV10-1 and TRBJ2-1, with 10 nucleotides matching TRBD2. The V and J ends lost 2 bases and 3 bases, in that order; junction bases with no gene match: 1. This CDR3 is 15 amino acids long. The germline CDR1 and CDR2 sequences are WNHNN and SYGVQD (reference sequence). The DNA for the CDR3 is TGCGCCAGCAGTGAGGGGACTAGCGACTACAATGAGCAGTTCTTC. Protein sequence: CASSEGTSDYNEQFF.

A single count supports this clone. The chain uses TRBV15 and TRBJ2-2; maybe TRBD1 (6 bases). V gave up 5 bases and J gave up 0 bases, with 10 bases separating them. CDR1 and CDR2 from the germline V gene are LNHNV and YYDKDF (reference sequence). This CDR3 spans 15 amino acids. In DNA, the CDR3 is TGTGCCACCAGCCGGGACACGGCGAACACCGGGGAGCTGTTTTTT. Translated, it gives CATSRDTANTGELFF.

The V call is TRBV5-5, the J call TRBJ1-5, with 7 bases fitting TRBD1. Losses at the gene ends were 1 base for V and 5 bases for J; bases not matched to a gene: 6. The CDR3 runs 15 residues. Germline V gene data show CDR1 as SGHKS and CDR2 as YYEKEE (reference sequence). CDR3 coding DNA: TGTGCCAGCAGCTTGTTCGTAGGGGGCGATCAGCCCCAGCATTTT. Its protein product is CASSLFVGGDQPQHF. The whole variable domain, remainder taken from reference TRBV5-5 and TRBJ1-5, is DAGVTQSPTHLIKTRGQQVTLRCSPISGHKSVSWYQQVLGQGPQFIFQYYEKEERGRGNFPDRFSARQFPNYSSELNVNALLLGDSALYLCASSLFVGGDQPQHFGDGTRLSIL.

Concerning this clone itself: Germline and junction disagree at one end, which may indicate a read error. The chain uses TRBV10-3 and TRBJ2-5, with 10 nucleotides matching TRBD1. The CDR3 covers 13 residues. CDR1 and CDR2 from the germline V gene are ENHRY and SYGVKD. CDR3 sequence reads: CAISAHLGQGSDF. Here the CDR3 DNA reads TGTGCCATCAGTGCTCATCTGGGACAGGGGTCAGACTTC.

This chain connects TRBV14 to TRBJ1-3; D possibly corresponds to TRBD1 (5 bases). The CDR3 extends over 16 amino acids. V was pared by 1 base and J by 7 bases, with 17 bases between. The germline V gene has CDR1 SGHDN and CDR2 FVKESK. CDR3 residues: CASSQGGRVSLNTIYF. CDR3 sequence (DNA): TGTGCCAGCAGCCAAGGCGGCAGGGTTTCCCTGAACACCATATATTTT.

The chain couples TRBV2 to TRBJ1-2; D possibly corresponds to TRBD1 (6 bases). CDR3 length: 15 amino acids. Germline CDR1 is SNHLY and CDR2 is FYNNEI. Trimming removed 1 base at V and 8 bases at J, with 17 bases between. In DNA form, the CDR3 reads TGTGCCAGCAGTGAAGGGGGGCCAGGGGTCGAGGGCTACACCTTC. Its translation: CASSEGGPGVEGYTF.

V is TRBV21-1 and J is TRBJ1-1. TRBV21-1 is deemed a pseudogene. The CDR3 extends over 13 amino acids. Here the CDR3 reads CARGGQLNTEAFF. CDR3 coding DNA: TGTGCCCGGGGGGGACAGCTGAACACTGAAGCTTTCTTT.

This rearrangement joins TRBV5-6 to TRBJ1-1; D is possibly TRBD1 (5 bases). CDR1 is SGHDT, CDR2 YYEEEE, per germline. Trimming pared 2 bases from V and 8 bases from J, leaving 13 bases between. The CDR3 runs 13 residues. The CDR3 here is CASSFGDSQEAFF. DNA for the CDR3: TGTGCCAGCAGCTTCGGAGACAGCCAAGAAGCTTTCTTT.

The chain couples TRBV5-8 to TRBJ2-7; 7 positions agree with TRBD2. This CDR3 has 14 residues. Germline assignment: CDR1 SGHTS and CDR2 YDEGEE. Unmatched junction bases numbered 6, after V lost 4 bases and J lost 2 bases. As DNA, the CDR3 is TGTGCCAGCAGCCTGGGGAGGGTGGCCTACGAGCAGTACTTC. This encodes CASSLGRVAYEQYF.

The CDR3 DNA reads TGTGCCAGCCGGACAGGCAATCAGCCCCAGCATTTT. It yields the protein CASRTGNQPQHF. The chain couples TRBV2 to TRBJ1-5; D might be TRBD1 (6 bases). V was pared by 8 bases and J by 2 bases, with 7 bases between. This CDR3 has 12 residues. Germline lookup yields CDR1 SNHLY and CDR2 FYNNEI.

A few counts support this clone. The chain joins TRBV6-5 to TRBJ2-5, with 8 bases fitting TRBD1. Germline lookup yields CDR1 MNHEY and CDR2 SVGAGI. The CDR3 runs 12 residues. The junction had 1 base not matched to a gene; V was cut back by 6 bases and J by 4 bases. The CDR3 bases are TGTGCCAGCAGACAGGGGGGAGAGACCCAGTACTTC. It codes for CASRQGGETQYF.

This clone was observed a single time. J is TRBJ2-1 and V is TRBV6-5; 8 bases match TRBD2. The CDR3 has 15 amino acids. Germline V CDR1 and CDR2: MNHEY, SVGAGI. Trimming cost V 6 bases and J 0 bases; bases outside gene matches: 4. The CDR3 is CASSLSGSSYNEQFF. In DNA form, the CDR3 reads TGTGCCAGCAGCCTCAGCGGGAGCTCCTACAATGAGCAGTTCTTC.

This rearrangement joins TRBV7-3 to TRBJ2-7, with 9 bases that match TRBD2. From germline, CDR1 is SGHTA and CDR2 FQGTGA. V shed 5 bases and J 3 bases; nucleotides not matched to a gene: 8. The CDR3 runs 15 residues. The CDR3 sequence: CASSPFGTSSYEQYF. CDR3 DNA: TGTGCCAGCAGCCCCTTCGGGACTAGCAGCTACGAGCAGTACTTC.

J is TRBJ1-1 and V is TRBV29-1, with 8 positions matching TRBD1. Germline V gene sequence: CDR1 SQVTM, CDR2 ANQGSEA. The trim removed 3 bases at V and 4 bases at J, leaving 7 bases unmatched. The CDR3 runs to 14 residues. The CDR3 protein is CSVERTGIGTEAFF. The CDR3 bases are TGCAGCGTTGAGAGGACAGGGATCGGCACTGAAGCTTTCTTT.